This T cell receptor (beta chain) derives from a study of blood T cell repertoires in COVID-19. The germline gives CDR1 PRHDT, CDR2 FYEKMQ (reference sequence). With 5 bases clipped from V and 5 bases from J, the junction kept 5 bases outside the gene matches. CDR3 length equals 15 residues. TCRdb's table, derived via immunoSEQ multiplex PCR, lists solely in-frame clones and lacks some. This table holds about 71,000 clones, 90% found once. Sequencing input: peripheral blood. The TCR originated in a woman aged 18-35 years with acute or convalescent COVID-19. This sequence joins TRBV13 and TRBJ2-5; 13 bases align to TRBD2. The CDR3 sequence is CASSILAGGRETQYF. CDR3 coding DNA: TGTGCCAGCAGCATACTAGCGGGGGGGCGTGAGACCCAGTACTTC. Based on the CDR3 plus reference TRBV13 and TRBJ2-5, the full variable domain is AAGVIQSPRHLIKEKRETATLKCYPIPRHDTVYWYQQGPGQDPQFLISFYEKMQSDKGSIPDRFSAQQFSDYHSELNMSSLELGDSALYFCASSILAGGRETQYFGPGTRLLVL.